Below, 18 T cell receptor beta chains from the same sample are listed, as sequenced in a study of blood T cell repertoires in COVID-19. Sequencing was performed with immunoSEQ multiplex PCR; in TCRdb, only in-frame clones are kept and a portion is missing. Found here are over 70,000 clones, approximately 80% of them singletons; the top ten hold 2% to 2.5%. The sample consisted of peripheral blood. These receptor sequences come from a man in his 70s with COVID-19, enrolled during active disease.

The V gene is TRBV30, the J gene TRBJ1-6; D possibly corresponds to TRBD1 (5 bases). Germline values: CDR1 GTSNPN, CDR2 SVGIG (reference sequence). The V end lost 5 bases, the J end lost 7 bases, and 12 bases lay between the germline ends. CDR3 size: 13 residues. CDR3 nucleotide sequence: TGTGCCTGGGTCCTACAGGAGAATTCACCCCTCCACTTT. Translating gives CAWVLQENSPLHF. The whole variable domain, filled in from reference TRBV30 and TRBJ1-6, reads SQTIHQWPATLVQPVGSPLSLECTVEGTSNPNLYWYRQAAGRGLQLLFYSVGIGQISSEVPQNLSASRPQDRQFILSSKKLLLSDSGFYLCAWVLQENSPLHFGNGTRLTVT.

The CDR3 reads CSVKQGAGEAFF. The CDR3 nucleotides read TGCAGCGTTAAGCAGGGGGCCGGTGAAGCTTTCTTT. The chain joins TRBV29-1 to TRBJ1-1; 8 bases match TRBD1. Germline CDR1 and CDR2: SQVTM and ANQGSEA. Trimming removed 5 bases from V and 7 bases from J; junction bases left unmatched: 6. The CDR3 length is 12 residues.

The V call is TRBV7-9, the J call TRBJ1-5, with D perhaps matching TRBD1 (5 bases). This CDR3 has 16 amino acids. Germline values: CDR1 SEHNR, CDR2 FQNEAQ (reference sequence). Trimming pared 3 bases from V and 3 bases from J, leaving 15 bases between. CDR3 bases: TGTGCCAGCAGCTTGGCCGGCAGGGCCTTCAATCAGCCCCAGCATTTT. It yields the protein CASSLAGRAFNQPQHF.

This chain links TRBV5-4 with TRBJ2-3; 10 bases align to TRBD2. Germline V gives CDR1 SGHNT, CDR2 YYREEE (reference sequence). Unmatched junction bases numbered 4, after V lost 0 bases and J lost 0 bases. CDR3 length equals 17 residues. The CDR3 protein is CASSLGLAGTSTDTQYF. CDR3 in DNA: TGTGCCAGCAGCTTGGGACTAGCGGGTACTAGCACAGATACGCAGTATTTT.

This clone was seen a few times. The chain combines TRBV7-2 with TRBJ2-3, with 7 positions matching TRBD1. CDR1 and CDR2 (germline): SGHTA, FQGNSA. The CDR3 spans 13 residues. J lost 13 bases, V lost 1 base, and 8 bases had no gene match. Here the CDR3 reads CASSLGGGQLEYF. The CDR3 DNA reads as TGTGCCAGCAGCTTAGGAGGGGGCCAACTCGAGTATTTT.

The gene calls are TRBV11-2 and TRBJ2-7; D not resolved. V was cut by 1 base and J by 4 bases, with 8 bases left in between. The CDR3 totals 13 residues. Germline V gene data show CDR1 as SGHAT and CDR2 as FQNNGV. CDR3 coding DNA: TGTGCCAGCAGCTTAGGGCCCGCATACGAGCAGTACTTC. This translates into CASSLGPAYEQYF.

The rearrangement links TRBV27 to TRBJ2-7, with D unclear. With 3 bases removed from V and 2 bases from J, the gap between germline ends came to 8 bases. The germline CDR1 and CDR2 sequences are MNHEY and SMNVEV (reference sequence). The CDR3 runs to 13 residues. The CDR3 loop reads CASSFHSPYEQYF. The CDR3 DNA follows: TGTGCCAGCAGTTTTCACAGCCCCTACGAGCAGTACTTC.

The CDR3 DNA reads TGTGCCAGCAGCGTAGATGGTGTGTCGTGGGCACAGGGTGGAGCTTTCTTT. Translated, it gives CASSVDGVSWAQGGAFF. This chain uses TRBV9 with TRBJ1-1; a weak D match, TRBD1 (6 bases). CDR1 is SGDLS and CDR2 is YYNGEE in the germline V gene. V shed 0 bases and J shed 10 bases, with 25 bases lying between them. The CDR3 has 17 residues.

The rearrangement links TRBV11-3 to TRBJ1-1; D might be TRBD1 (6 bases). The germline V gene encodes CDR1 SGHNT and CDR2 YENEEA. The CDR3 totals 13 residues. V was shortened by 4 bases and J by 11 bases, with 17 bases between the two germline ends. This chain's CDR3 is CASSSTPGQLAFF. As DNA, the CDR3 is TGTGCCAGCAGCTCCACCCCGGGACAACTTGCTTTCTTT.

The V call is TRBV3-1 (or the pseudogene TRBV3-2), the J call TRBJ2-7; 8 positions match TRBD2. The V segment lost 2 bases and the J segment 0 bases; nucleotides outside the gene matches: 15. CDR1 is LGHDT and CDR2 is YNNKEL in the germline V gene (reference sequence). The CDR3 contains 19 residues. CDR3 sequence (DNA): TGTGCCAGCAGCCAACCCGCTCTCTGTGTTAGCGGGAACTCCTACGAGCAGTACTTC. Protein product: CASSQPALCVSGNSYEQYF.

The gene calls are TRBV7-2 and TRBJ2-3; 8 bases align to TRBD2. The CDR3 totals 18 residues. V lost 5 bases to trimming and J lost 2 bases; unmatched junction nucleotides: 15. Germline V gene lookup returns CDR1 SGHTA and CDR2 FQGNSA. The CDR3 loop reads CASSAPRRGGRNTDTQYF. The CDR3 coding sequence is TGTGCCAGCAGCGCTCCCCGTCGGGGCGGGAGGAACACAGATACGCAGTATTTT.

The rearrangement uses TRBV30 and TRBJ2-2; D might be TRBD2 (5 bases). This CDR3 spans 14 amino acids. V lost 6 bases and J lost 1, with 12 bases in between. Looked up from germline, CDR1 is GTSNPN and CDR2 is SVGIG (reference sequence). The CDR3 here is CACGGGLNTGELFF. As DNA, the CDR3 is TGTGCCTGCGGCGGAGGACTGAACACCGGGGAGCTGTTTTTT.

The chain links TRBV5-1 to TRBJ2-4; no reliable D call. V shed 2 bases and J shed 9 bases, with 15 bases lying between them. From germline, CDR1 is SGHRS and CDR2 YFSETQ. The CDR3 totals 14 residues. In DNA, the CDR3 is TGCGCCAGCAGCTTTGTCGTAGAGGCCCCCATTCAGTACTTC. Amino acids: CASSFVVEAPIQYF.

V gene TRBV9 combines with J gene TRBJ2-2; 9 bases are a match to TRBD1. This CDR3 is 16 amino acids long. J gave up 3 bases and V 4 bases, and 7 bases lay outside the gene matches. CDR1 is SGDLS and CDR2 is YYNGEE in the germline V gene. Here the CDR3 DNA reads TGTGCCAGCAGCCCACAAGGGACAGGGTACACCGGGGAGCTGTTTTTT. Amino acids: CASSPQGTGYTGELFF.

The CDR3 region has the DNA TGTGCCAGCAGCCAACGACAGGGTGATATGGTTTGGGAGCAGTACTTC. This translates into CASSQRQGDMVWEQYF. The J gene is TRBJ2-7, the V gene TRBV4-2, with TRBD1 matching 7 bases. Germline V gene lookup returns CDR1 LGHNA and CDR2 YNFKEQ. This CDR3 is built from 16 residues. V dropped 2 bases and J dropped 7; count of bases not matched to a gene: 14.

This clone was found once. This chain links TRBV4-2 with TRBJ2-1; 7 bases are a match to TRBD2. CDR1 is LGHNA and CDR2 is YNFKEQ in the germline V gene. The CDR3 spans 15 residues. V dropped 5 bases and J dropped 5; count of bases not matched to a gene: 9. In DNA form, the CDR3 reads TGTGCCAGCAGCAAAACGCTAGCGGACCACAATGAGCAGTTCTTC. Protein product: CASSKTLADHNEQFF.

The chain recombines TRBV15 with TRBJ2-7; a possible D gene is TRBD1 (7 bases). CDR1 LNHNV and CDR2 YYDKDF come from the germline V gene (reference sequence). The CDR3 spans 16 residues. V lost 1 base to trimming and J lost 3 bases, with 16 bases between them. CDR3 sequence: CATSRGQGQGGYEQYF. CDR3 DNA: TGTGCCACCAGCAGAGGGCAGGGGCAGGGGGGCTACGAGCAGTACTTC.

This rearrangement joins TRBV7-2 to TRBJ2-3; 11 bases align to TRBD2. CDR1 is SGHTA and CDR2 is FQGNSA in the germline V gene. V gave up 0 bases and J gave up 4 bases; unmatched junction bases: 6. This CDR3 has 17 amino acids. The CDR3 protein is CASSLAITSGSPDTQYF. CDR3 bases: TGTGCCAGCAGCTTAGCCATTACTAGCGGGAGCCCAGATACGCAGTATTTT.